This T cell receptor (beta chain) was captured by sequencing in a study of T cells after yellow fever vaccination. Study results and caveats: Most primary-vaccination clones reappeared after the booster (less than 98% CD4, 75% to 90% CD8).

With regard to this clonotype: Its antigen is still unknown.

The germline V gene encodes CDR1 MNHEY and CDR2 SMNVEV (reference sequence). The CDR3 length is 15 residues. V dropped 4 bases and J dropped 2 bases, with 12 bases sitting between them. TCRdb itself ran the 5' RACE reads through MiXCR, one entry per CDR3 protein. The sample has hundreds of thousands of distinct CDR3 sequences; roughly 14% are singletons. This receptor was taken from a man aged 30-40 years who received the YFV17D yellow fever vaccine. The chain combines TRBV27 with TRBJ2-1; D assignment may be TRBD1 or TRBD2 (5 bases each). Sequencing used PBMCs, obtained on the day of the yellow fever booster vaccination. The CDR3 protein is CASSWGGRTYNEQFF. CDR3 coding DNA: TGTGCCAGCAGTTGGGGCGGGCGAACCTACAATGAGCAGTTCTTC.